This entry concerns a single T cell receptor beta chain. Trimming stripped 5 bases from V and 2 bases from J, with 19 bases between. The CDR3 loop spans 16 amino acids. The germline gives CDR1 SEHNR, CDR2 FQNEAQ (reference sequence). The sample comes from a study of radiotherapy plus CTLA-4 blockade in lung cancer. Across the whole study: Objective responses arose in approximately 17% of patients, and approximately 28% experienced disease control.

Only in-frame clones appear in the TCRdb table, and some are missing; sequencing was by immunoSEQ multiplex PCR. The table lists around 37,000 clones, about 69% of them singletons. The study gave focal radiation plus ipilimumab CTLA-4 blockade to patients with chemo-refractory metastatic non-small-cell lung cancer. V is TRBV7-9 and J is TRBJ2-7; possible D gene TRBD1, 6 bases. This clonotype originated in a human donor with non-small cell lung cancer that progressed on radiotherapy plus ipilimumab. Sample: peripheral blood, taken from a patient treated with radiotherapy plus ipilimumab. The CDR3 coding sequence is TGTGCCAGCAGCGCCCTACCCGGACAGCGAACCTACGAGCAGTACTTC. Its protein is CASSALPGQRTYEQYF.